The T cell receptor beta chain under discussion was sequenced for a study of blood T cell repertoires in COVID-19. Study context: The United States, Italy and Spain supplied acute and convalescent COVID-19 samples.

This clone was recorded once. Trimming shortened V by 4 bases and J by 0 bases, and 7 bases separated the two germline ends. The CDR3 is made up of 14 amino acids. Germline V CDR1 and CDR2: LGHNA, YNFKEQ. As originally analysed: How many nucleated cells were present was estimated from reference gene primer amplification. The method was immunoSEQ multiplex PCR; TCRdb's version includes in-frame clones alone and lacks a portion of them. V, J and clone size are taken as reported in that table, and D and trimming were inferred from the DNA itself. The table shows more than 200,000 clones, with about 80% occurring only once.

This clonotype was sampled from an elderly man with acute or convalescent COVID-19. The sample was peripheral blood. This chain joins TRBV4-2 and TRBJ1-5; D unclear. The chain's CDR3 is CASSPQVSNQPQHF. Here the CDR3 DNA reads TGTGCCAGCAGCCCTCAGGTTAGCAATCAGCCCCAGCATTTT.